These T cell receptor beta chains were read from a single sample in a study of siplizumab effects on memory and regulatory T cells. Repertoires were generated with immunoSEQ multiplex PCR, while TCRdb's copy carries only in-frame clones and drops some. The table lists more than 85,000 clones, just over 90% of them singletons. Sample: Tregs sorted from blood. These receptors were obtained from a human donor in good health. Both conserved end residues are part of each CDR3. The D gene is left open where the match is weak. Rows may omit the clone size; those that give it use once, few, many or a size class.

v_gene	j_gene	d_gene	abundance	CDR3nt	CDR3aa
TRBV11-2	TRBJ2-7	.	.	TGTGCCAGCAGCTCGGGGTTTATGCTCTACGAGCAGTACTTC	CASSSGFMLYEQYF
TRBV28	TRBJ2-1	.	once	TGTGCCAGCGGCAGACTAGTTCCCAATGAGCAGTTCTTC	CASGRLVPNEQFF
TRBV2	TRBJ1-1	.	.	TGTGCCAGCAGGGCGGCAGAGGTGAACACTGAAGCTTTCTTT	CASRAAEVNTEAFF
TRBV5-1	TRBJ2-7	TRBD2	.	TGCGCCAGCAGCTTGGCTACGGGACTAGCTCCCTACGAGCAGTACTTC	CASSLATGLAPYEQYF
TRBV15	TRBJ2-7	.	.	TGTGCCACCAGCCCAGAAGGGCAGCTGTCCTACGAGCAGTACTTC	CATSPEGQLSYEQYF
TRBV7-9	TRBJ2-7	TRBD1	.	TGTGCCAGCAGCTTAACACAGGGGTACGAGCAGTACTTC	CASSLTQGYEQYF
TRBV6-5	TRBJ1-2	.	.	TGTGCCAGCAGTTACACGGGTTCTGGCTACACCTTC	CASSYTGSGYTF
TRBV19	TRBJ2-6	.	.	TGTGCCAGTAGTTCACCCTTGGGGTCCCTCTCTGGGGCCAACGTCCTGACTTTC	CASSSPLGSLSGANVLTF
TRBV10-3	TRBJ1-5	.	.	TGTGCCATCAGTGATTCGGGTGTCAATCAGCCCCAGCATTTT	CAISDSGVNQPQHF
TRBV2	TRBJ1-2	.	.	TGTGCCAGCAGTGAAGCGCTTAGGACAGTTTATGGCTACACCTTC	CASSEALRTVYGYTF
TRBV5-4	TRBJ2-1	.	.	TGTGCCAGCAGCTGGGTGACAGCAAACAATGAGCAGTTCTTC	CASSWVTANNEQFF
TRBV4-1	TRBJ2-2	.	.	TGCGCCAGCAGCCCCCGGGGTAACACCGGGGAGCTGTTTTTT	CASSPRGNTGELFF
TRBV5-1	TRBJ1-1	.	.	TGCGCCAGCAGCTCGATGGAGGGGACTGAAGCTTTCTTT	CASSSMEGTEAFF
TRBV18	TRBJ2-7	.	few	TGTGCCAGCTCACAGGACGGCTACGAGCAGTACTTC	CASSQDGYEQYF
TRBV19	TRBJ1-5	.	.	TGTGCCAGTAGTATAATGGGGGCCGGTCAGCCCCAGCATTTT	CASSIMGAGQPQHF
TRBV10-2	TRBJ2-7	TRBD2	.	TGCGCCAGCAGTCTAGCGGGACCCTACGAGCAGTACTTC	CASSLAGPYEQYF
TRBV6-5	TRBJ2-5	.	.	TGTGCCAGCAGTACCTTCACAGGATACCAAGAGACCCAGTACTTC	CASSTFTGYQETQYF
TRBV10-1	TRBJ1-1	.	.	TGCGCCAGCAGTAAAGATCTGAACACTGAAGCTTTCTTT	CASSKDLNTEAFF
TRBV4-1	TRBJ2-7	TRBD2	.	TGCGCCAGCAGCAACCATCCGGGACTAGCGGGGCCTACCTACGAGCAGTACTTC	CASSNHPGLAGPTYEQYF
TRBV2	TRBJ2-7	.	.	TGTGCCAGCAGTGCTAGGGTCTCCTACGAGCAGTACTTC	CASSARVSYEQYF
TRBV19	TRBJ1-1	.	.	TGTGCCAGTAGTATAGATCTGTTTGGAACTGAAGCTTTCTTT	CASSIDLFGTEAFF
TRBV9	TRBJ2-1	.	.	TGTGCCAGCAGCGTAGGTCTAGGCTATGGTGAGCAGTTCTTC	CASSVGLGYGEQFF
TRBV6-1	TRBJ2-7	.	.	TGTGCCAGCAGTGAATCCGAGAGGCAGTACTTC	CASSESERQYF
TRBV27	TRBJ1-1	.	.	TGTGCCAGCAGTGTTCGGCCTGGGAGGGTCATGTACACTGAAGCTTTCTTT	CASSVRPGRVMYTEAFF
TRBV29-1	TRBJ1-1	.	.	TGCAGCGTTGTTGGTACGGACACTGAAGCTTTCTTT	CSVVGTDTEAFF
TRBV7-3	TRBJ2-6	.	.	TGTGCCAGCAGCTTAGTTCCGGGGACCCTGACTTTC	CASSLVPGTLTF
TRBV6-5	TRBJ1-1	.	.	TGTGCCAGCAGTTACTCGTTGCACAGCCACACTGAAGCTTTCTTT	CASSYSLHSHTEAFF
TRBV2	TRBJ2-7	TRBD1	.	TGTGCCAGCAGAGGACAGGGGGCGGTTAGCTACGAGCAGTACTTC	CASRGQGAVSYEQYF
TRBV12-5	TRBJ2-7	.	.	TGTGCTAGTGGTTTGGTACCTCGGGGGATGACCTACGAGCAGTACTTC	CASGLVPRGMTYEQYF
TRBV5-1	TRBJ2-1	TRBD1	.	TGCGCCAGCAGCTCTGAGGGGGCCCCCTACAATGAGCAGTTCTTC	CASSSEGAPYNEQFF
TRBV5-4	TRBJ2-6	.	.	TGTGCCAGCAGCTTGGGGATAGGAGGGGCCAACGTCCTGACTTTC	CASSLGIGGANVLTF
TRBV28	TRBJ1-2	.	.	TGTGCCAGCAGTTTAGAGGTGTCGAGTAGGAGCACCTTC	CASSLEVSSRSTF
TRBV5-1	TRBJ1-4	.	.	TGCGCCAGCAGCATTACGACAGGTTGGAATGAAAAACTGTTTTTT	CASSITTGWNEKLFF
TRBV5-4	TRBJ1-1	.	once	TGTGCCAGCAGCTTGTCCCTTCGAGTCACTGAAGCTTTCTTT	CASSLSLRVTEAFF
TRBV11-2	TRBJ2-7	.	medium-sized	TGTGCCAGCAGCTTAGATCTTCAGGACTACGAGCAGTACTTC	CASSLDLQDYEQYF
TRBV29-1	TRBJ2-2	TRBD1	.	TGCAGCGTTGCGACAGGGACGAACACCGGGGAGCTGTTTTTT	CSVATGTNTGELFF
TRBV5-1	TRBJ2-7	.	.	TGCGCCAGCAGCTTGGGGGGGCAGTTCGACGAGCAGTACTTC	CASSLGGQFDEQYF